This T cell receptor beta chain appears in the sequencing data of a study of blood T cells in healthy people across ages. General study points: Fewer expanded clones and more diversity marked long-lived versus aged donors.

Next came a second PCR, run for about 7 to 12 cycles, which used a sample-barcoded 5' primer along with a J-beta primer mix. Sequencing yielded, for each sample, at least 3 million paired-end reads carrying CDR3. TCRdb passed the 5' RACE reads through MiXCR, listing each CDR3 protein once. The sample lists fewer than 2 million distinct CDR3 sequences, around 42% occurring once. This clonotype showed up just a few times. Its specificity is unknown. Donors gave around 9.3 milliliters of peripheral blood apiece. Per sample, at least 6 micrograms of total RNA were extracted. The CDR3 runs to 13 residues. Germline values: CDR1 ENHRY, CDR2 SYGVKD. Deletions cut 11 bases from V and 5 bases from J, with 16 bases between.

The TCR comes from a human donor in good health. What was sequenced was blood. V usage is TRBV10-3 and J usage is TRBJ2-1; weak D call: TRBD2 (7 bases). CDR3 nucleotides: TGTGCCGCCCACAGGGAGGGGGACAATGAGCAGTTCTTC. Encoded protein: CAAHREGDNEQFF.